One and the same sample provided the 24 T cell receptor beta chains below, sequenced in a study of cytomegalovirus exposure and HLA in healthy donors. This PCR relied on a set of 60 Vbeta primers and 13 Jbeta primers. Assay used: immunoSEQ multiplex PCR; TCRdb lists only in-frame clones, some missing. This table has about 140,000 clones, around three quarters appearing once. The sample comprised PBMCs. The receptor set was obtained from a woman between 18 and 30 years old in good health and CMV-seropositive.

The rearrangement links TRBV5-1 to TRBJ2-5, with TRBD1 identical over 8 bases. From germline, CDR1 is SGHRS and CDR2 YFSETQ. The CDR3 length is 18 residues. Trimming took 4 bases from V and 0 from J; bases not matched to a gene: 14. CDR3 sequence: CASSISRGLGAHQETQYF. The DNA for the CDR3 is TGCGCCAGCAGCATAAGCAGGGGGCTCGGGGCCCACCAAGAGACCCAGTACTTC. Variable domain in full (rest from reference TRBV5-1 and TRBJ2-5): KAGVTQTPRYLIKTRGQQVTLSCSPISGHRSVSWYQQTPGQGLQFLFEYFSETQRNKGNFPGRFSGRQFSNSRSEMNVSTLELGDSALYLCASSISRGLGAHQETQYFGPGTRLLVL.

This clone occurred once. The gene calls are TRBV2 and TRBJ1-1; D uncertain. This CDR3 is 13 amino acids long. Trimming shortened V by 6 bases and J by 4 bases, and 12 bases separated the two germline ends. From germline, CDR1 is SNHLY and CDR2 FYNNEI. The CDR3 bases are TGTGCCAGCAGCGGAAAGAGGTCCACTGAAGCTTTCTTT. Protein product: CASSGKRSTEAFF.

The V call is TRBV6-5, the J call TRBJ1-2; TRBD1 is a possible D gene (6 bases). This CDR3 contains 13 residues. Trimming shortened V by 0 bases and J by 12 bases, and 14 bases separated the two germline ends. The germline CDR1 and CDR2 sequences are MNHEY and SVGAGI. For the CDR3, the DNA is TGTGCCAGCAGTTACTCCAGGGGTCGGGTCAACACCTTC. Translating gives CASSYSRGRVNTF.

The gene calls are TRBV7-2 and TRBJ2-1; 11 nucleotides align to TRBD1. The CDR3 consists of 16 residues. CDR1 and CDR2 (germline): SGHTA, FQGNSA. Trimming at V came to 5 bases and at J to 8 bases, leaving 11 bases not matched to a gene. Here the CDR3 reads CASSRLIGQGAYEQFF. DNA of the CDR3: TGTGCCAGCAGCCGCCTTATCGGACAGGGGGCTTATGAGCAGTTCTTC. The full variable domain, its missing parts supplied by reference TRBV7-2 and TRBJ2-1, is GAGVSQSPSNKVTEKGKDVELRCDPISGHTALYWYRQSLGQGLEFLIYFQGNSAPDKSGLPSDRFSAERTGGSVSTLTIQRTQQEDSAVYLCASSRLIGQGAYEQFFGPGTRLTVL.

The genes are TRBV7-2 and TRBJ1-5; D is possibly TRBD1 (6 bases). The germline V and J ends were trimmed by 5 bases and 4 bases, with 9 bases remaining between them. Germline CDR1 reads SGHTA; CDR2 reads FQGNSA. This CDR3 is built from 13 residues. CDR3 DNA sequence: TGTGCCAGCAGCCCACAGGGAAATCAGCCCCAGCATTTT. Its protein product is CASSPQGNQPQHF. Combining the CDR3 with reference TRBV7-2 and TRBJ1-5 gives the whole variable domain GAGVSQSPSNKVTEKGKDVELRCDPISGHTALYWYRQSLGQGLEFLIYFQGNSAPDKSGLPSDRFSAERTGGSVSTLTIQRTQQEDSAVYLCASSPQGNQPQHFGDGTRLSIL.

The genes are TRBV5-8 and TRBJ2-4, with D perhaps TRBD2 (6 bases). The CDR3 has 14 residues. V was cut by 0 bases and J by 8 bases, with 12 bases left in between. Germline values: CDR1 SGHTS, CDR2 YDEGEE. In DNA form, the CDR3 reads TGTGCCAGCAGCTTGGGAGTGGGACTGGACATTCAGTACTTC. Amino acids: CASSLGVGLDIQYF.

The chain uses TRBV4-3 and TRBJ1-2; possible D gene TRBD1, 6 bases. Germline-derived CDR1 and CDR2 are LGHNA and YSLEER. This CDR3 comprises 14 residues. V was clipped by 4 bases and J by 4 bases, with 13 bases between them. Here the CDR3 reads CASSPGVSRYGYTF. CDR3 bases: TGCGCCAGCAGCCCAGGGGTCAGTCGCTATGGCTACACCTTC.

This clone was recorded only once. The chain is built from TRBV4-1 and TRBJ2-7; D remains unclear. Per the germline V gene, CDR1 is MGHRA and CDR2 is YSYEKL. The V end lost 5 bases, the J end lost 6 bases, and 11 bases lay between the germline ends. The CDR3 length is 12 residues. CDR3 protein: CASSELDSEQYF. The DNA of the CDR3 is TGCGCCAGCAGCGAACTTGATAGCGAGCAGTACTTC.

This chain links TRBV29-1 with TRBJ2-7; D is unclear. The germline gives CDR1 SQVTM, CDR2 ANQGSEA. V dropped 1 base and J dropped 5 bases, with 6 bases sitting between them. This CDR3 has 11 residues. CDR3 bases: TGCAGCGTTGAAGGTGTTAACGAGCAGTACTTC. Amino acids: CSVEGVNEQYF.

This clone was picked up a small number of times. The CDR3 DNA reads as TGCGCCAGCACGACAGGGAACACAGATACGCAGTATTTT. This codes for CASTTGNTDTQYF. The chain has TRBV5-1 and TRBJ2-3, with 7 nucleotides matching TRBD1. The CDR3 extends over 13 amino acids. The ends lost 6 bases at V and 2 bases at J; junction bases unmatched: 3. CDR1 is SGHRS, CDR2 YFSETQ, per germline.

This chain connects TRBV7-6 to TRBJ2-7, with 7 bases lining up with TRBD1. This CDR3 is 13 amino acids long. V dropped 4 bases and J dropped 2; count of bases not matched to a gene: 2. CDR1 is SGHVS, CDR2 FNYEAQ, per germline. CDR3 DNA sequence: TGTGCCAGCAGCTACGGGACAGCCTACGAGCAGTACTTC. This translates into CASSYGTAYEQYF. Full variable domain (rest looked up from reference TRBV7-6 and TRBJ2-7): GAGVSQSPRYKVTKRGQDVALRCDPISGHVSLYWYRQALGQGPEFLTYFNYEAQQDKSGLPNDRFSAERPEGSISTLTIQRTEQRDSAMYRCASSYGTAYEQYFGPGTRLTVT.

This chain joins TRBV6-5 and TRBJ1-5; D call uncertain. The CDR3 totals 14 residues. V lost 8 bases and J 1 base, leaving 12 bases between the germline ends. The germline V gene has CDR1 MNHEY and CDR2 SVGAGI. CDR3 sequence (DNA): TGTGCCAGCGGTGGAGGGCCAAGCAATCAGCCCCAGCATTTT. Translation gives CASGGGPSNQPQHF.

The CDR3 is CASSLDLDEAFF. In nucleotides, the CDR3 is TGTGCCAGCAGCTTGGATCTAGATGAAGCTTTCTTT. The chain combines TRBV5-6 with TRBJ1-1; D is ambiguous. V lost 0 bases and J lost 7, with 7 bases in between. Per germline, CDR1 SGHDT and CDR2 YYEEEE. The CDR3 loop spans 12 amino acids.

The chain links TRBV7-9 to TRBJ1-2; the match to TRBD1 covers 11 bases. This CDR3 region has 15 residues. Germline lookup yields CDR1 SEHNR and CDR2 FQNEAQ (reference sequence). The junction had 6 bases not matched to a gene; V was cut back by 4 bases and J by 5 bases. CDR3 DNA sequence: TGTGCCAGCAGCTCGGCGGGACAGGGGGATTATGGCTACACCTTC. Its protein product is CASSSAGQGDYGYTF.

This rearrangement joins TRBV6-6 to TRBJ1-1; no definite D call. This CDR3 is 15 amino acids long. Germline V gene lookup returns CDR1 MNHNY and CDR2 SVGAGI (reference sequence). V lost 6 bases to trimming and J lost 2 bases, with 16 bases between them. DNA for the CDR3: TGTGCCAGCAGCCTTCCGGGTCTCGCTAACACTGAAGCTTTCTTT. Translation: CASSLPGLANTEAFF.

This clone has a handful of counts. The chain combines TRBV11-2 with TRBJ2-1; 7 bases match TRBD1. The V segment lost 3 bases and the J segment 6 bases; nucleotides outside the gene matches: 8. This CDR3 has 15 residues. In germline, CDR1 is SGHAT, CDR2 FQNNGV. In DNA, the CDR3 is TGTGCCAGCAGCTTTACGAGGGGGCCTAGCAATGAGCAGTTCTTC. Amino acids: CASSFTRGPSNEQFF.

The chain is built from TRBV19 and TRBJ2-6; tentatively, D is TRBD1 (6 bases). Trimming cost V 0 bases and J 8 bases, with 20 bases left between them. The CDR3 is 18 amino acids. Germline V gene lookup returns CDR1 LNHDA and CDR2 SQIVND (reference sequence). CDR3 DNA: TGTGCCAGTAGTATAGAGGGGATAGGTGACAGGAAGACCAACGTCCTGACTTTC. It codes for CASSIEGIGDRKTNVLTF.

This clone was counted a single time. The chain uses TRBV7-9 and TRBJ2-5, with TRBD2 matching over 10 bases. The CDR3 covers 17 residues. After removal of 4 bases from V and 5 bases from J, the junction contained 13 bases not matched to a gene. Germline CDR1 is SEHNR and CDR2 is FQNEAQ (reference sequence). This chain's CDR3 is CASSYGSSGGPGETQYF. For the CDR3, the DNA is TGTGCCAGCAGCTATGGGTCTAGCGGGGGACCGGGGGAGACCCAGTACTTC.

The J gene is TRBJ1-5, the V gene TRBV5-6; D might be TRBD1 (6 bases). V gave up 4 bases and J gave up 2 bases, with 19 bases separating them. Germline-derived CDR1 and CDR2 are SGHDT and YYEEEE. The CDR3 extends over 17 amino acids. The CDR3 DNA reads TGTGCCAGCAGCACGGGACAAGGGAAGGGGGGCAATCAGCCCCAGCATTTT. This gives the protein CASSTGQGKGGNQPQHF.

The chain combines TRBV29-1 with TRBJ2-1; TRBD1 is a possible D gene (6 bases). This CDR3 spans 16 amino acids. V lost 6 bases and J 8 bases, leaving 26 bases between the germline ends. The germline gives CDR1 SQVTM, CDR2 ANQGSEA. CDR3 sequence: CSVLTRPIGGVDEQFF. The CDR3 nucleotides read TGCAGCGTCCTTACCCGGCCGATAGGGGGTGTAGATGAGCAGTTCTTC.

CDR3 DNA sequence: TGTGCCAGCACCACAGGGGGGGGAGCCGCCTACGAGCAGTACTTC. Its protein is CASTTGGGAAYEQYF. The V and J genes are TRBV6-5 and TRBJ2-7; D might be TRBD1 (8 bases). V was shortened by 7 bases and J by 2 bases, with 18 bases between the two germline ends. This CDR3 region has 15 residues. Germline values: CDR1 MNHEY, CDR2 SVGAGI.

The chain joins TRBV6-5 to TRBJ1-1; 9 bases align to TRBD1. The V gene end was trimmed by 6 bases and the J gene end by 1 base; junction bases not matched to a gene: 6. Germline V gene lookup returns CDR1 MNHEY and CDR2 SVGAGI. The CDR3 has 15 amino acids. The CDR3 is CASRGQGVGNTEAFF. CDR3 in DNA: TGTGCCAGCAGGGGACAGGGCGTCGGGAACACTGAAGCTTTCTTT.

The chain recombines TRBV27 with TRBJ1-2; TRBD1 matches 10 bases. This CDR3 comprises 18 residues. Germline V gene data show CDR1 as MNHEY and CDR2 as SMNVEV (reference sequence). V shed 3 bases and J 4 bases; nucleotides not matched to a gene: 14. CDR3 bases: TGTGCCAGCAGTTTTCTGGGGACAGGGGACCCGATGAGCTATGGCTACACCTTC. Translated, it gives CASSFLGTGDPMSYGYTF.

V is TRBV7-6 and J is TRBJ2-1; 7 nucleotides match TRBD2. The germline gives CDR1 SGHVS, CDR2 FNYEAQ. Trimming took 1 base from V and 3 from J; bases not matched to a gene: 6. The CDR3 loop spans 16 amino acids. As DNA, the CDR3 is TGTGCCAGCAGCTTAGGTCGGGGGGAAGTCTACAATGAGCAGTTCTTC. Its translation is CASSLGRGEVYNEQFF.